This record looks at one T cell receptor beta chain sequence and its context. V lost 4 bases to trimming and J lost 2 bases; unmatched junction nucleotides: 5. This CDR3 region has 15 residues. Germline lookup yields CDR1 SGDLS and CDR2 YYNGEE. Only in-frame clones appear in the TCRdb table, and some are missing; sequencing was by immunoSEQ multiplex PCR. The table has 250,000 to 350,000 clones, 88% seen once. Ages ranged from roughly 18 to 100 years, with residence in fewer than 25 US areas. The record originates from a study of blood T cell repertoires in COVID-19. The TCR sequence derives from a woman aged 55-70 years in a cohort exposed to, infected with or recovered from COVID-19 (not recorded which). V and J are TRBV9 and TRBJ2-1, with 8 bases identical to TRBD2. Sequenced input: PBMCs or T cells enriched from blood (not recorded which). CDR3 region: CASSISGEAYNEQFF. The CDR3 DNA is TGTGCCAGCAGCATTAGCGGGGAAGCCTACAATGAGCAGTTCTTC.